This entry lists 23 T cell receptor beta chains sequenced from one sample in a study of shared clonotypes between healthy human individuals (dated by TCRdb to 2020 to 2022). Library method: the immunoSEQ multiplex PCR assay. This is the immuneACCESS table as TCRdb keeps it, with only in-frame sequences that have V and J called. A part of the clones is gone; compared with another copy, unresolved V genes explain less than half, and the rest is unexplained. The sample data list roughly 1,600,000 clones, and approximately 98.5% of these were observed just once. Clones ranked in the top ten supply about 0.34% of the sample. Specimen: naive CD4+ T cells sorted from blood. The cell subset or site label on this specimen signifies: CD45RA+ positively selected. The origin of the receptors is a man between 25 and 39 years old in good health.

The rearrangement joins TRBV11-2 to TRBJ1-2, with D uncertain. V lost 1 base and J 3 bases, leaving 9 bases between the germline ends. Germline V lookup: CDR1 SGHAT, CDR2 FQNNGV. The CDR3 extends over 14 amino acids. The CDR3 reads CASSLGREHYGYTF. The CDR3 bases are TGTGCCAGCAGCTTAGGACGAGAGCACTATGGCTACACCTTC.

The CDR3 here is CASSEIGAMETQYF. Written as DNA, the CDR3 is TGTGCCAGCAGTGAAATTGGGGCGATGGAGACCCAGTACTTC. The V gene is TRBV25-1, the J gene TRBJ2-5; TRBD1 might be the D (5 bases). This CDR3 contains 14 residues. Germline CDR1 is MGHDK and CDR2 is SYGVNS. Trimming cost V 2 bases and J 5 bases, with 12 bases left between them.

The CDR3 coding sequence is TGTGCCAGCAGCTCCGGACAGGGTTGGAGCACAGATACGCAGTATTTT. Translating gives CASSSGQGWSTDTQYF. The V gene is TRBV11-2, the J gene TRBJ2-3; 8 positions agree with TRBD1. CDR1 and CDR2 from the germline V gene are SGHAT and FQNNGV. With 4 bases clipped from V and 0 bases from J, the junction kept 6 bases outside the gene matches. The CDR3 is 16 residues long.

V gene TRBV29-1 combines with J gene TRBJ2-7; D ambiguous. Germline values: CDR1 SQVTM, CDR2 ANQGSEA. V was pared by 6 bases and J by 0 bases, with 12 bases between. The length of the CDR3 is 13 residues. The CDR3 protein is CSVLSLGSYEQYF. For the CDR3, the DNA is TGCAGCGTCCTCAGTCTGGGCTCCTACGAGCAGTACTTC.

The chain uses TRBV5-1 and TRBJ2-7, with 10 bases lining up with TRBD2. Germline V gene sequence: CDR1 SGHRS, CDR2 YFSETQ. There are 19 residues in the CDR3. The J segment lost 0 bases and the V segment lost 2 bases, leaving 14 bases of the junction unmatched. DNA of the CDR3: TGCGCCAGCAGCTTTGGTTTGGCTCTCCCTAGCGGGAGCTCCTACGAGCAGTACTTC. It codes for CASSFGLALPSGSSYEQYF.

This CDR3 is CASSLSSGSVETQYF. The CDR3, as DNA: TGTGCCAGCAGCTTATCTAGCGGGAGCGTAGAGACCCAGTACTTC. This rearrangement joins TRBV7-3 to TRBJ2-5; 10 bases are a match to TRBD2. The CDR3 is 15 amino acids. V dropped 2 bases and J dropped 4; count of bases not matched to a gene: 4. Germline CDR1 reads SGHTA; CDR2 reads FQGTGA.

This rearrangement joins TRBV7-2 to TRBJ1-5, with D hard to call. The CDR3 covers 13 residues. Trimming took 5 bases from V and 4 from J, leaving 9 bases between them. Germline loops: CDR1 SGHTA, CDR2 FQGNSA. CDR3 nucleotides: TGTGCCAGCAGCCCCGACTGGAATCAGCCCCAGCATTTT. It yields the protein CASSPDWNQPQHF.

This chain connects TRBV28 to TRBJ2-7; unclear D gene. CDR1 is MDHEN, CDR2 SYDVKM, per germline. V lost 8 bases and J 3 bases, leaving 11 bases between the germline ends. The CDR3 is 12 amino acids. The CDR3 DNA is TGTGCCAGCTCCCGGACGGTCTACGAGCAGTACTTC. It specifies CASSRTVYEQYF.

The CDR3, as DNA: TGCAGCGTACGGGACCCCTCCTACAATGAGCAGTTCTTC. Translated: CSVRDPSYNEQFF. The J gene is TRBJ2-1, the V gene TRBV29-1, with D possibly called TRBD1 or TRBD2 (5 bases each). The CDR3 length is 13 residues. The germline V gene encodes CDR1 SQVTM and CDR2 ANQGSEA. The V and J ends lost 6 bases and 0 bases respectively, with 9 bases between them.

CDR3 DNA: TGCGCCAGCAGCTTGGCCGGGGGGGCGCAAGAGACCCAGTACTTC. Encoded protein: CASSLAGGAQETQYF. The J gene is TRBJ2-5, the V gene TRBV5-1, with TRBD2 matching over 8 bases. This CDR3 contains 15 residues. Germline V gives CDR1 SGHRS, CDR2 YFSETQ. V lost 0 bases, J lost 2 bases, and 3 bases stayed unmatched.

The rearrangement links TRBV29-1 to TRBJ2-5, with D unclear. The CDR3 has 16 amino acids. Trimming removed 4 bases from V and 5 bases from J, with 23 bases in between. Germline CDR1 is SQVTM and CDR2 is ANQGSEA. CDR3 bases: TGCAGCGTTGTATTAAGGGCTTTTGCCCTGGGGGAGACCCAGTACTTC. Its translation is CSVVLRAFALGETQYF. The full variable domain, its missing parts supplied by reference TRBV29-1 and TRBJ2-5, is SAVISQKPSRDICQRGTSLTIQCQVDSQVTMMFWYRQQPGQSLTLIATANQGSEATYESGFVIDKFPISRPNLTFSTLTVSNMSPEDSSIYLCSVVLRAFALGETQYFGPGTRLLVL.

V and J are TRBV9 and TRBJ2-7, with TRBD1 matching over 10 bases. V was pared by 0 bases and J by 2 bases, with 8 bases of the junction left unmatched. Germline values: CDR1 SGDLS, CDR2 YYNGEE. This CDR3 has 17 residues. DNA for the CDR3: TGTGCCAGCAGCGTAGGTGTCGGGACAGGGGCCACCTACGAGCAGTACTTC. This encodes CASSVGVGTGATYEQYF.

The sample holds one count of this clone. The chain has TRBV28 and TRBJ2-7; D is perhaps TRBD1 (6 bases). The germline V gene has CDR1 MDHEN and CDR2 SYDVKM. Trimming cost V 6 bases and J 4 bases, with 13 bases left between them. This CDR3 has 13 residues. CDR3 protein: CASRRTELYEQYF. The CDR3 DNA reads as TGTGCCAGCAGGAGGACAGAGCTTTACGAGCAGTACTTC.

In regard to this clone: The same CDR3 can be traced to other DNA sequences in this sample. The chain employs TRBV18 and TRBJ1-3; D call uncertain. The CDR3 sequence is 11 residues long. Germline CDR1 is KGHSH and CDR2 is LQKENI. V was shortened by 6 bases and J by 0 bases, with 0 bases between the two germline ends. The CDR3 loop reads CASSSGNTIYF. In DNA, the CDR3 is TGTGCCAGCTCCTCTGGAAACACCATATATTTT.

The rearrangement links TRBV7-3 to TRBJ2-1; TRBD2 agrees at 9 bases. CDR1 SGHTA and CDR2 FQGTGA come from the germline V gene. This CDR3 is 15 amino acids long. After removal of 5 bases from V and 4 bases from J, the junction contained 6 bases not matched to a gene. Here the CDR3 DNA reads TGTGCCAGCAGCCCCGTGGCGGGAGGGTACAATGAGCAGTTCTTC. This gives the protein CASSPVAGGYNEQFF.

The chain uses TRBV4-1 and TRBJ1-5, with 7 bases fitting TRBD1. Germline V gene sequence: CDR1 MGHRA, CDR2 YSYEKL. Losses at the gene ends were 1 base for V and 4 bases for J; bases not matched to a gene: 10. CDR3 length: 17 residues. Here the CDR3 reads CASSQVRGRTLNQPQHF. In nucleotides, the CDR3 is TGCGCCAGCAGCCAAGTAAGGGGGCGGACTCTTAATCAGCCCCAGCATTTT.

CDR3 sequence reads: CASAVSAQNTGELFF. The CDR3 nucleotides are TGTGCCAGCGCCGTCTCGGCCCAGAACACCGGGGAGCTGTTTTTT. The gene calls are TRBV9 and TRBJ2-2; D gene uncertain. CDR3 length equals 15 residues. Germline lookup yields CDR1 SGDLS and CDR2 YYNGEE. The V and J ends lost 7 bases and 1 base respectively, with 14 bases between them.

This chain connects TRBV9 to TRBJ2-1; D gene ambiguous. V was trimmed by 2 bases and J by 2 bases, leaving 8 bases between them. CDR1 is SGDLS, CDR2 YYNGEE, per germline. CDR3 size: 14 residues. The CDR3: CASSVEVTYNEQFF. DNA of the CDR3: TGTGCCAGCAGCGTCGAGGTCACCTACAATGAGCAGTTCTTC.

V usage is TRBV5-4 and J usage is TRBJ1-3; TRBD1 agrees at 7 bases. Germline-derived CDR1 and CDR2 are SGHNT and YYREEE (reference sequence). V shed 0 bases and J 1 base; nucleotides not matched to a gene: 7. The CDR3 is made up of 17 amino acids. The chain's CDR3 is CASSLGGGYGSGNTIYF. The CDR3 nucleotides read TGTGCCAGCAGCTTGGGAGGGGGCTATGGATCTGGAAACACCATATATTTT. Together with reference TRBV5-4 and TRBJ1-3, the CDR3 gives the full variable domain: ETGVTQSPTHLIKTRGQQVTLRCSSQSGHNTVSWYQQALGQGPQFIFQYYREEENGRGNFPPRFSGLQFPNYSSELNVNALELDDSALYLCASSLGGGYGSGNTIYFGEGSWLTVV.

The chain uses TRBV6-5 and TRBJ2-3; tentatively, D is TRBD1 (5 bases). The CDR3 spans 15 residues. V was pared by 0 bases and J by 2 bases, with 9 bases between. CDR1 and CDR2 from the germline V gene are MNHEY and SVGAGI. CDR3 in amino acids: CASSYSTAYTDTQYF. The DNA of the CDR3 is TGTGCCAGCAGTTACTCGACAGCCTACACAGATACGCAGTATTTT.

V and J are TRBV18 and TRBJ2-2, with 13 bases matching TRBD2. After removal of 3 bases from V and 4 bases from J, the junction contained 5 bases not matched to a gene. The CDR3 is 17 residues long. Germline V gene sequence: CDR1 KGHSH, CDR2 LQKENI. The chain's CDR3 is CASSPRRTSGSTGELFF. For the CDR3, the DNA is TGTGCCAGCTCACCCAGAAGGACTAGCGGGAGCACCGGGGAGCTGTTTTTT.

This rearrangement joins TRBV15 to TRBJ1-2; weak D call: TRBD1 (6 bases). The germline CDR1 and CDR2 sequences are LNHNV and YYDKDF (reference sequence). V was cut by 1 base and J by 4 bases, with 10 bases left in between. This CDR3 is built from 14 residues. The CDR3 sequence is CATSRGDTFYGYTF. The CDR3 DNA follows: TGTGCCACCAGCAGAGGGGACACTTTCTATGGCTACACCTTC.

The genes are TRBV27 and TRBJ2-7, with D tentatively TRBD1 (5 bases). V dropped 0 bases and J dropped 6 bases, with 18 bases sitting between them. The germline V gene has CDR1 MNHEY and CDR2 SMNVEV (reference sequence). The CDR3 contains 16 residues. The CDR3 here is CASSLSPDIRRAEQYF. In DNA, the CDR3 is TGTGCCAGCAGTTTATCTCCGGACATCCGAAGGGCCGAGCAGTACTTC.